A single sample is the source of the 14 T cell receptor beta chains below, sequenced in a study of early T cells in non-severe SARS-CoV-2 infection. MiXCR, run by TCRdb on the 5' RACE reads, gives a single entry per CDR3 protein. The table includes some 30,000 distinct CDR3 sequences, about 4.5% detected once. The input for sequencing was whole blood, taken at baseline. These receptors came from an adult who was a healthcare worker with PCR-confirmed SARS-CoV-2 infection or an uninfected control (not recorded which).

The V gene is TRBV7-8, the J gene TRBJ2-5; a possible D gene is TRBD2 (5 bases). V was shortened by 1 base and J by 5 bases, with 11 bases between the two germline ends. The CDR3 extends over 14 amino acids. From germline, CDR1 is SGHVS and CDR2 FQNEAQ. The CDR3 region has the DNA TGTGCCAGCAGCTTAGTGGGTTCGGGGGAGACCCAGTACTTC. Translating gives CASSLVGSGETQYF.

This clonotype was detected ten times or more. The CDR3 nucleotides are TGTGCCAGCAGCACGTCCTTGGGACTAGCGGGAGAATCCCACCGCACCGGGGAGCTGTTTTTT. As protein: CASSTSLGLAGESHRTGELFF. The rearrangement joins TRBV7-9 to TRBJ2-2, with 14 nucleotides matching TRBD2. The CDR3 contains 21 residues. CDR1 SEHNR and CDR2 FQNEAQ come from the germline V gene (reference sequence). The V segment lost 5 bases and the J segment 4 bases; nucleotides outside the gene matches: 18.

The chain recombines TRBV7-2 with TRBJ2-3; 9 bases match TRBD2. Germline values: CDR1 SGHTA, CDR2 FQGNSA. The CDR3 loop spans 15 amino acids. V trimming: 3 bases; J trimming: 6 bases; junction bases outside the gene matches: 7. The CDR3 reads CASSFTSGSWDTQYF. For the CDR3, the DNA is TGTGCCAGCAGCTTCACTAGCGGGTCTTGGGATACGCAGTATTTT.

This clonotype was found many times. The rearrangement joins TRBV27 to TRBJ2-1; 11 bases align to TRBD2. The CDR3 covers 15 residues. CDR1 is MNHEY, CDR2 SMNVEV, per germline (reference sequence). V was clipped by 4 bases and J by 4 bases; unmatched bases: 3. The CDR3 region is CASSSIAGGYNEQFF. Written as DNA, the CDR3 is TGTGCCAGCAGTTCAATAGCGGGGGGGTACAATGAGCAGTTCTTC.

At least ten counts were recorded for this clonotype. The chain has TRBV20-1 and TRBJ1-1; no firm D call. Between the trimmed V and J ends, which lost 4 bases and 5 bases, there was a span of 20 bases. Germline CDR1 and CDR2: DFQATT and SNEGSKA (reference sequence). The CDR3 spans 15 residues. CDR3 sequence reads: CSAISYPGWRTEAFF. For the CDR3, the DNA is TGCAGTGCTATAAGTTATCCGGGGTGGAGGACTGAAGCTTTCTTT.

This clonotype has a count of ten or more. CDR3 coding DNA: TGTGCCAGCTCACCGATTCGGGGGGATAGCAATCAGCCCCAGCATTTT. Translated, it gives CASSPIRGDSNQPQHF. V usage is TRBV18 and J usage is TRBJ1-5; D may be TRBD1 (5 bases). Germline-derived CDR1 and CDR2 are KGHSH and LQKENI. Trimming took 3 bases from V and 0 from J, leaving 12 bases between them. This CDR3 contains 16 residues.

This clonotype was recorded many times. The chain employs TRBV7-6 and TRBJ2-1; D not resolved. CDR3 length: 15 residues. Germline CDR1 reads SGHVS; CDR2 reads FNYEAQ. V gave up 1 base and J gave up 13 bases, with 20 bases separating them. CDR3 residues: CASSLGSPGGSIQFF. The CDR3 DNA sequence: TGTGCCAGCAGCTTAGGGTCTCCCGGTGGGTCGATACAGTTCTTC.

This clonotype was seen repeatedly, ten times or more. CDR3 residues: CSAADRSTPLHF. The CDR3 DNA is TGCAGTGCCGCAGACAGAAGTACACCCCTCCACTTT. The chain couples TRBV20-1 to TRBJ1-6; maybe TRBD1 (5 bases). CDR1 is DFQATT, CDR2 SNEGSKA, per germline (reference sequence). The CDR3 length is 12 residues. V lost 6 bases to trimming and J lost 11 bases, with 14 bases between them.

This clonotype was seen repeatedly, ten times or more. V and J are TRBV30 and TRBJ1-1, with unresolved D. The CDR3 is 14 residues long. CDR1 and CDR2 from the germline V gene are GTSNPN and SVGIG (reference sequence). Trimming stripped 4 bases from V and 7 bases from J, with 19 bases between. The DNA for the CDR3 is TGTGCCTGGAATTTTGTCTCCCTGCGAGATGAAGCTTTCTTT. Its translation is CAWNFVSLRDEAFF.

The chain employs TRBV5-1 and TRBJ2-3; D ambiguous. Looked up from germline, CDR1 is SGHRS and CDR2 is YFSETQ. The CDR3 extends over 14 amino acids. V lost 0 bases, J lost 2 bases, and 7 bases lay in between. The CDR3 protein is CASSLEQDTDTQYF. The DNA of the CDR3 is TGCGCCAGCAGCTTGGAGCAAGACACAGATACGCAGTATTTT.

This clonotype was seen more than once but under ten times. As DNA, the CDR3 is TGCAGCGCGTGGGACTACTATGGCTACACCTTC. Protein sequence: CSAWDYYGYTF. The V gene is TRBV29-1, the J gene TRBJ1-2, with a tentative D call TRBD1 (5 bases). Trimming pared 7 bases from V and 3 bases from J, leaving 9 bases between. Germline V gene sequence: CDR1 SQVTM, CDR2 ANQGSEA. The CDR3 consists of 11 residues.

In its sample, this clonotype was seen many times. In DNA form, the CDR3 reads TGTGCCAGCTCACCACCGAAAACAGATACGCAGTATTTT. This codes for CASSPPKTDTQYF. The rearrangement links TRBV18 to TRBJ2-3; D unclear. The germline V and J ends were trimmed by 0 bases and 3 bases, with 4 bases remaining between them. The CDR3 covers 13 residues. Germline V lookup: CDR1 KGHSH, CDR2 LQKENI.

This clonotype has ten or more counts. The V call is TRBV2, the J call TRBJ1-1; D unresolved. The CDR3 loop spans 13 amino acids. V lost 3 bases and J lost 1, with 6 bases in between. Germline CDR1 reads SNHLY; CDR2 reads FYNNEI. This CDR3 is CASSESENTEAFF. As DNA, the CDR3 is TGTGCCAGCAGTGAGTCAGAGAACACTGAAGCTTTCTTT.

This clonotype was counted many times. The chain is built from TRBV7-3 and TRBJ2-2, with D tentatively TRBD2 (6 bases). V was pared by 2 bases and J by 5 bases, with 6 bases between. The V gene's germline CDR1 is SGHTA and CDR2 FQGTGA. The CDR3 covers 13 residues. CDR3 residues: CASSLGGTGELFF. DNA of the CDR3: TGTGCCAGCAGCTTAGGAGGGACCGGGGAGCTGTTTTTT.